This T cell receptor (beta chain) was identified during a study of T cell repertoires in cytomegalovirus infection. This clonotype was seen more than once but under ten times. Its antigen is not known. General study points: Dominating the ex vivo response were TCR beta clonotypes that were CMV-specific and HLA-C-restricted.

This CDR3 is 12 amino acids long. The germline V gene encodes CDR1 SNHLY and CDR2 FYNNEI. Trimming stripped 7 bases from V and 7 bases from J, with 13 bases between. MiXCR was run by TCRdb on the reads, yielding one entry per CDR3 protein. The top ten hold roughly 8% of the sample, which has about 600,000 distinct CDR3 sequences, roughly 26% seen once. The sample taken for sequencing was CD8+ T cells from PBMCs. The sequence was obtained from a human donor in good health (CMV status not recorded). Some clones in this sample may be carry-over from other donors' samples. This chain uses TRBV2 with TRBJ1-1; D ambiguous. The CDR3 DNA reads as TGTGCCAGCATCGAAAGGGCGGTTGAAGCTTTCTTT. This codes for CASIERAVEAFF.